This T cell receptor beta chain comes out of a study of CD8+CD57+ T cells in acquired aplastic anemia. Genomic DNA served as template for TCR beta VDJ and CDR3 profiling. MiXCR, applied by TCRdb to the reads, yields one record per CDR3 protein. Of roughly 150,000 distinct CDR3 sequences detected, roughly 40% appear once; the ten largest clones hold over 0.95%. Ten or more counts support this clonotype. This CDR3 has 14 residues. The germline CDR1 and CDR2 sequences are SGHDN and FVKESK. The V end lost 4 bases, the J end lost 2 bases, and 10 bases lay between the germline ends. The sample taken for sequencing was sorted CD4+, CD8+, or CD8+CD57+ T cells (not recorded which) from PBMCs. The sequence was obtained from a human donor in good health. The chain employs TRBV14 and TRBJ2-3, with D uncertain. The CDR3 loop is CASSRQYLTDTQYF. Here the CDR3 DNA reads TGTGCCAGCAGCCGCCAGTACCTCACAGATACGCAGTATTTT.